This T cell receptor (beta chain) appears in the sequencing data of a study of CD8+CD57+ T cells in acquired aplastic anemia. At the level of the study: Average DNA yield from sorted CD4+ and CD8+ cells was around 3.2 ug. Study findings and constraints: Patients and controls had in common 25 to 30 CD8+ CDR3 sequences.

Patients who underwent sequencing had shown CD8+CD57+ cell expansion by flow cytometry. About this clonotype: Its target is not known.

With 4 bases removed from V and 13 bases from J, the gap between germline ends came to 14 bases. This CDR3 comprises 13 residues. The germline V gene has CDR1 MNHEY and CDR2 SMNVEV (reference sequence). Genomic DNA was employed as the template in profiling TCR beta VDJ and CDR3. MiXCR was run by TCRdb on the reads, yielding one entry per CDR3 protein. The data hold roughly 280,000 distinct CDR3 sequences, with approximately 58% observed a single time. The chain links TRBV27 to TRBJ1-6; D ambiguous. The origin of this receptor is a human donor with aplastic anemia. Input material: sorted CD4+, CD8+, or CD8+CD57+ T cells (not recorded which) from PBMCs. The CDR3 loop is CASSSPGPRPLHF. In DNA form, the CDR3 reads TGTGCCAGCAGTTCTCCCGGACCGCGGCCCCTCCACTTT.